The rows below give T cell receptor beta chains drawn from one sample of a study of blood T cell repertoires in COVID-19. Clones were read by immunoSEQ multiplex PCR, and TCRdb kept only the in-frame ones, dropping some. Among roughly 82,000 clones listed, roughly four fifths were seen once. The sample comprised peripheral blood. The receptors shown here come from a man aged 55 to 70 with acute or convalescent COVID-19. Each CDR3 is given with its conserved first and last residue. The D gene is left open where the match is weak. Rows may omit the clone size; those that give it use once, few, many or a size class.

TGCGCCAGCAGCCTGACTAGCGGGACTGAGCAGTTCTTC	CASSLTSGTEQFF	TRBV5-1	TRBJ2-1	few	TRBD2
TGCGCCAGCAGCTTGGCGGGACTTGGGGCCAACGTCCTGACTTTC	CASSLAGLGANVLTF	TRBV5-1	TRBJ2-6	.	.
TGTGCCAGTATGGACGGGACATACTCTGGAAACACCATATATTTT	CASMDGTYSGNTIYF	TRBV19	TRBJ1-3	.	.
TGTGCCAGCAGGGGGAGCGCCTATGGCTACACCTTC	CASRGSAYGYTF	TRBV6-6	TRBJ1-2	.	.
TGTGCCACCAGTGATTTTTCCCCGGAGGGCAATGAGCAGTTCTTC	CATSDFSPEGNEQFF	TRBV24-1	TRBJ2-1	.	.
TGCGCCAGCAGCTTGGCTTTCAGCGGGGTCTACGAGCAGTACTTC	CASSLAFSGVYEQYF	TRBV5-1	TRBJ2-7	few	TRBD2
TGTGCCACCCAACCGGACATGGCCTACAATGAGCAGTTCTTC	CATQPDMAYNEQFF	TRBV28	TRBJ2-1	.	.
TGCGCCAGCAGCTTGGCCGACACACCAGATACGCAGTATTTT	CASSLADTPDTQYF	TRBV5-1	TRBJ2-3	.	.
TGTGCCAGCAGCTTGCCGCACTCCGGGGGCGAGCAGTACTTC	CASSLPHSGGEQYF	TRBV5-4	TRBJ2-7	.	.
TGTGCCTGGAGGCCGACAGGGACCGGGGAGCTGTTTTTT	CAWRPTGTGELFF	TRBV30	TRBJ2-2	.	TRBD1
TGTGCCAGCAGTCTACAGGGATCCCGATCCACCGGGGAGCTGTTTTTT	CASSLQGSRSTGELFF	TRBV2	TRBJ2-2	.	.
TGTGCCAGCAGTTTATCTACTAGCGGGAGCTATGAGCAGTTCTTC	CASSLSTSGSYEQFF	TRBV28	TRBJ2-1	.	TRBD2
TGTGCCAGCAGTTCCCTTAGCGGGACTAGGTACGAGCAGTACTTC	CASSSLSGTRYEQYF	TRBV27	TRBJ2-7	.	TRBD2
TGTGCCAGCAGTGCCCGCGCGGGAGTCCCAGATACGCAGTATTTT	CASSARAGVPDTQYF	TRBV7-2	TRBJ2-3	.	TRBD2
TGTGCCAGCTTTGGAAACTTTTACAGTCCCGCCAGGGTTGAAGCTTTCTTT	CASFGNFYSPARVEAFF	TRBV2	TRBJ1-1	.	.
TGTGCCACTCAAGGGGAGGGTTATGGCTACACCTTC	CATQGEGYGYTF	TRBV19	TRBJ1-2	.	.
TGTGCCAGCAGCTTACCCTCTCTCTCGGGGGCCAACGTCCTGACTTTC	CASSLPSLSGANVLTF	TRBV11-2	TRBJ2-6	.	.
TGTGCCAGCAGTTTTGGCAGGGACACTGAAGCTTTCTTT	CASSFGRDTEAFF	TRBV12-3/TRBV12-4	TRBJ1-1	few	.
TGTGCCAGCAGTTTCCAGGGACAGGGAAACTATGGCTACACCTTC	CASSFQGQGNYGYTF	TRBV6-5	TRBJ1-2	.	TRBD1
TGTGCCAGCAGCTTTGACGGCCCGGGCGAGCAGTACTTC	CASSFDGPGEQYF	TRBV7-9	TRBJ2-7	.	.